This TCR beta chain was identified in a study of T-cell reconstitution after alpha-beta-depleted transplantation in children. This CDR3 region has 14 residues. Trimming at V came to 5 bases and at J to 5 bases, leaving 9 bases not matched to a gene. From germline, CDR1 is MNHEY and CDR2 SMNVEV (reference sequence). Unique molecular identifiers were used to barcode this TCRbeta library. In TCRdb, the PCR reads were re-called with MiXCR into one record per CDR3 protein. The sample records 450,000 to 600,000 distinct CDR3 sequences, 8% to 11% being singletons. Study-level points and caveats: T cells produced anew were the main source of T-cell counts and diversity one year after transplant.

Note on this clonotype: Its antigen remains unidentified.

This clonotype was obtained from a child younger than 10 with inherited bone marrow failure, due to receive a stem cell transplant. The input for sequencing was PBMCs, taken before TCRalphabeta/CD19-depleted stem cell transplant. This chain connects TRBV27 to TRBJ2-7, with 7 nucleotides matching TRBD1. In DNA, the CDR3 is TGTGCCAGCAGTCCAGGGGGATTCCCGGACGAGCAGTACTTC. It codes for CASSPGGFPDEQYF.